Following are 32 T cell receptor beta chains from one sample sequenced in a study of T-cell memory formation after mild COVID-19. Each CDR3 protein is one row after TCRdb ran MiXCR on the 5' RACE reads. This table holds hundreds of thousands of distinct CDR3 sequences, approximately 15% found once. Sequencing was carried out using PBMCs or a T cell subset sorted from them (not recorded which). These receptors were taken from a young man who had mild COVID-19 (a few samples of this study predate the infection). Cell type and time point are not known.

This clonotype was observed a handful of times. This rearrangement joins TRBV19 to TRBJ2-4; 7 bases are a match to TRBD2. The CDR3 extends over 16 amino acids. With V trimmed by 6 bases and J by 6 bases, 14 bases remained unmatched. Per germline, CDR1 LNHDA and CDR2 SQIVND (reference sequence). DNA of the CDR3: TGTGCCAGTAGACCCTGGGGAGGGTCCGGGGGAAACATTCAGTACTTC. Protein product: CASRPWGGSGGNIQYF.

V usage is TRBV2 and J usage is TRBJ2-3; D possibly uses TRBD1 or TRBD2 (5 bases each). Trimming took 8 bases from V and 4 from J, leaving 16 bases between them. The CDR3 runs 14 residues. Germline CDR1 reads SNHLY; CDR2 reads FYNNEI. The CDR3 spells CASGEGEGSDTQYF. CDR3 DNA sequence: TGTGCCAGCGGAGAGGGAGAGGGGTCAGATACGCAGTATTTT.

This clonotype was counted only a few times. The chain joins TRBV2 to TRBJ2-2; D is unresolved. Trimming took off 2 bases at V and 3 bases at J, with 4 bases between the two ends. The germline CDR1 and CDR2 sequences are SNHLY and FYNNEI. The length of the CDR3 is 13 residues. The CDR3: CASSESHTGELFF. In DNA, the CDR3 is TGTGCCAGCAGTGAATCCCACACCGGGGAGCTGTTTTTT. Based on the CDR3 plus reference TRBV2 and TRBJ2-2, the full variable domain is EPEVTQTPSHQVTQMGQEVILRCVPISNHLYFYWYRQILGQKVEFLVSFYNNEISEKSEIFDDQFSVERPDGSNFTLKIRSTKLEDSAMYFCASSESHTGELFFGEGSRLTVL.

This clonotype was observed a few times. V is TRBV6-2 or TRBV6-3 and J is TRBJ1-5, with D possibly matching TRBD1 (5 bases). Germline V gives CDR1 MNHEY, CDR2 SVGEGT. V lost 6 bases to trimming and J lost 2 bases, with 11 bases between them. The CDR3 runs to 14 residues. The CDR3 bases are TGTGCCAGCAGAATCCAGGGTGGCAATCAGCCCCAGCATTTT. This gives the protein CASRIQGGNQPQHF.

This clonotype has a handful of counts. This sequence joins TRBV7-3 and TRBJ2-2; 8 bases line up with TRBD1. V was clipped by 7 bases and J by 4 bases; unmatched bases: 5. CDR1 and CDR2 (germline): SGHTA, FQGTGA. There are 14 residues in the CDR3. This CDR3 reads CASKSTGGTGELFF. DNA for the CDR3: TGTGCCAGCAAAAGTACAGGGGGCACCGGGGAGCTGTTTTTT.

This clonotype showed up just a few times. The chain is built from TRBV27 and TRBJ1-5; a weak D match, TRBD1 (6 bases). V gave up 6 bases and J gave up 3 bases, with 12 bases separating them. The CDR3 spans 14 residues. CDR1 and CDR2 (germline): MNHEY, SMNVEV (reference sequence). The CDR3 nucleotides are TGTGCCAGCAGGGGGGGCGGGTACAATCAGCCCCAGCATTTT. Its protein product is CASRGGGYNQPQHF.

This clonotype was counted a few times. The gene calls are TRBV19 and TRBJ2-3; maybe TRBD1 (6 bases). Trimming took 0 bases from V and 1 from J, leaving 14 bases between them. Per the germline V gene, CDR1 is LNHDA and CDR2 is SQIVND (reference sequence). The CDR3 totals 17 residues. The CDR3 protein is CASSIEPDSGGTDTQYF. CDR3 in DNA: TGTGCCAGTAGTATAGAGCCGGACAGTGGTGGCACAGATACGCAGTATTTT.

The chain links TRBV28 to TRBJ2-1; TRBD1 is a possible D gene (7 bases). V shed 5 bases and J shed 8 bases, with 19 bases lying between them. CDR3 length: 15 residues. Germline V gene lookup returns CDR1 MDHEN and CDR2 SYDVKM. This CDR3 is CASSVLVGGGDEQFF. The CDR3 DNA reads as TGTGCCAGCAGTGTACTGGTAGGAGGGGGCGATGAGCAGTTCTTC. The full variable domain, rest sourced from reference TRBV28 and TRBJ2-1, is DVKVTQSSRYLVKRTGEKVFLECVQDMDHENMFWYRQDPGLGLRLIYFSYDVKMKEKGDIPEGYSVSREKKERFSLILESASTNQTSMYLCASSVLVGGGDEQFFGPGTRLTVL.

This clonotype was counted only a few times. The chain uses TRBV5-1 and TRBJ2-3; D is unresolved. The germline V and J ends were trimmed by 4 bases and 4 bases, with 10 bases remaining between them. Germline V CDR1 and CDR2: SGHRS, YFSETQ. This CDR3 has 13 amino acids. The CDR3 nucleotides are TGCGCCAGCAGCCCCGCGGCTCCAGATACGCAGTATTTT. It yields the protein CASSPAAPDTQYF.

This clonotype occurred a few times. This sequence joins TRBV29-1 and TRBJ1-1, with D perhaps matching TRBD1 (6 bases). Trimming took off 7 bases at V and 3 bases at J, with 15 bases between the two ends. This CDR3 has 13 residues. Germline CDR1 reads SQVTM; CDR2 reads ANQGSEA. CDR3 amino acids: CSAQRGADTEAFF. In nucleotides, the CDR3 is TGCAGCGCCCAACGGGGGGCTGACACTGAAGCTTTCTTT.

The V gene is TRBV6-4, the J gene TRBJ2-4, with D possibly TRBD1 on 5 matching bases. Germline assignment: CDR1 MRHNA and CDR2 SNTAGT. Trimming stripped 4 bases from V and 0 bases from J, with 10 bases between. This CDR3 is built from 15 residues. This CDR3 is CASSAGMGAKNIQYF. CDR3 nucleotides: TGTGCCAGCAGTGCAGGGATGGGAGCCAAAAACATTCAGTACTTC.

This clonotype was detected a few times. The V and J genes are TRBV18 and TRBJ2-5; 13 bases agree with TRBD2. V lost 2 bases, J lost 3 bases, and 3 bases stayed unmatched. Germline V gene lookup returns CDR1 KGHSH and CDR2 LQKENI. The CDR3 has 16 amino acids. The DNA for the CDR3 is TGTGCCAGCTCACCAGGACTAGCGGGGGTTGAAGAGACCCAGTACTTC. As protein: CASSPGLAGVEETQYF.

This clonotype was detected only a few times. The gene calls are TRBV3-1 and TRBJ2-3; D is undetermined. V shed 3 bases and J shed 2 bases, with 9 bases lying between them. CDR1 and CDR2 from the germline V gene are LGHDT and YNNKEL (reference sequence). The CDR3 is made up of 14 amino acids. The CDR3 DNA follows: TGTGCCAGCAGCCATTTCGCCTTCACAGATACGCAGTATTTT. Its protein is CASSHFAFTDTQYF.

This chain links TRBV7-6 with TRBJ2-1, with D perhaps TRBD1 (6 bases). Trimming left V 7 bases short and J 9 bases short, with 13 bases between. There are 12 residues in the CDR3. Germline assignment: CDR1 SGHVS and CDR2 FNYEAQ. CDR3 bases: TGTGCCAGCACCTCCCAGGGGAGTGAGCAGTTCTTC. It translates to CASTSQGSEQFF.

This clonotype was counted ten times or more. V usage is TRBV11-2 and J usage is TRBJ2-1; the D is unclear. CDR3 length: 13 amino acids. The germline V and J ends were trimmed by 1 base and 5 bases, with 6 bases remaining between them. Germline CDR1 SGHAT, CDR2 FQNNGV. The CDR3 sequence is CASSLGVDNEQFF. The CDR3 DNA reads TGTGCCAGCAGCTTAGGAGTGGACAATGAGCAGTTCTTC.

This clonotype was detected many times. V and J are TRBV5-1 and TRBJ1-1, with D perhaps matching TRBD1 (6 bases). Looked up from germline, CDR1 is SGHRS and CDR2 is YFSETQ. The CDR3 is 14 residues long. Trimming shortened V by 2 bases and J by 1 base, and 9 bases separated the two germline ends. In DNA form, the CDR3 reads TGCGCCAGCAGCTTCGACAGGAGGAACACTGAAGCTTTCTTT. It specifies CASSFDRRNTEAFF.

This chain connects TRBV6-2 or TRBV6-3 to TRBJ2-3, with TRBD2 identical over 8 bases. The CDR3 extends over 13 amino acids. Germline V gene sequence: CDR1 MNHEY, CDR2 SVGEGT. V trimming: 11 bases; J trimming: 3 bases; junction bases outside the gene matches: 7. Here the CDR3 reads CAGKGLGTDTQYF. In nucleotides, the CDR3 is TGTGCCGGGAAGGGACTAGGAACAGATACGCAGTATTTT.

The CDR3, as DNA: TGTGCCAGCAGAGGAGACAGGGATATCACTGAAGCTTTCTTT. The encoded protein is CASRGDRDITEAFF. The chain is built from TRBV27 and TRBJ1-1, with 7 bases that match TRBD1. The germline V gene encodes CDR1 MNHEY and CDR2 SMNVEV (reference sequence). This CDR3 is built from 14 residues. The V and J ends lost 6 bases and 4 bases, in that order; junction bases with no gene match: 8.

The chain is built from TRBV20-1 and TRBJ2-1, with 8 bases identical to TRBD1. Trimming took 5 bases from V and 8 from J; bases not matched to a gene: 8. The germline V gene encodes CDR1 DFQATT and CDR2 SNEGSKA (reference sequence). The CDR3 has 13 residues. CDR3 residues: CSAQGATFYEQFF. DNA of the CDR3: TGCAGTGCTCAGGGGGCGACGTTCTATGAGCAGTTCTTC.

The chain has TRBV6-2 or TRBV6-3 and TRBJ2-7, with a tentative D call TRBD1 (6 bases). Germline assignment: CDR1 MNHEY and CDR2 SVGEGT. The germline V and J ends were trimmed by 2 bases and 6 bases, with 11 bases remaining between them. This CDR3 comprises 13 residues. CDR3 DNA: TGTGCCAGCAGTTACGGCAGGGGATTCGAGCAGTACGTC. As protein: CASSYGRGFEQYV.

The chain links TRBV10-3 to TRBJ2-7; tentative D call: TRBD2 (5 bases). The CDR3 contains 15 residues. Trimming pared 5 bases from V and 4 bases from J, leaving 18 bases between. CDR1 ENHRY and CDR2 SYGVKD come from the germline V gene. The CDR3 is CAISRVAQERYEQYV. CDR3 coding DNA: TGTGCCATCAGTAGGGTGGCTCAAGAGCGGTACGAGCAGTACGTC.

V is TRBV9 and J is TRBJ1-1; tentative D call: TRBD1 (5 bases). V was cut by 3 bases and J by 5 bases, with 11 bases left in between. The CDR3 spans 13 residues. Germline loops: CDR1 SGDLS, CDR2 YYNGEE. In nucleotides, the CDR3 is TGTGCCAGCAGCGCGGGGGATAGTACTGAAGCTTTCTTT. It encodes CASSAGDSTEAFF.

The chain couples TRBV29-1 to TRBJ1-2; D is ambiguous. V was shortened by 4 bases and J by 6 bases, with 12 bases between the two germline ends. CDR1 SQVTM and CDR2 ANQGSEA come from the germline V gene. This CDR3 is 12 amino acids long. The CDR3 protein is CSVAIWGDGYTF. In DNA form, the CDR3 reads TGCAGCGTTGCTATATGGGGTGATGGCTACACCTTC.

This clonotype was observed a handful of times. This chain links TRBV12-3 or TRBV12-4 with TRBJ1-6, with TRBD1 matching 8 bases. The CDR3 has 15 residues. The junction had 9 bases not matched to a gene; V was cut back by 5 bases and J by 9 bases. In nucleotides, the CDR3 is TGTGCCAGCAGTCCCCGGACAGGGAGTAGTTCACCCCTCCACTTT. This translates into CASSPRTGSSSPLHF.

The table lists this clonotype with a few counts. The CDR3 nucleotides are TGTGCCAGCAGCGGGGAAGCAGGCAATCAGCCCCAGCATTTT. The encoded protein is CASSGEAGNQPQHF. The chain combines TRBV6-4 with TRBJ1-5; no definite D call. The V end lost 6 bases, the J end lost 2 bases, and 11 bases lay between the germline ends. The CDR3 runs 14 residues. The germline CDR1 and CDR2 sequences are MRHNA and SNTAGT.

This chain links TRBV7-2 with TRBJ2-7; no clear D gene. The V end was cut by 1 base, the J end by 1 base, with 8 bases between. There are 14 residues in the CDR3. Germline CDR1 and CDR2: SGHTA and FQGNSA. The DNA of the CDR3 is TGTGCCAGCAGCTTAGAGCCGCGGTCCTACGAGCAGTACTTC. It yields the protein CASSLEPRSYEQYF. Supplemented by reference TRBV7-2 and TRBJ2-7, the full variable domain reads GAGVSQSPSNKVTEKGKDVELRCDPISGHTALYWYRQSLGQGLEFLIYFQGNSAPDKSGLPSDRFSAERTGGSVSTLTIQRTQQEDSAVYLCASSLEPRSYEQYFGPGTRLTVT.

The CDR3 is CASSFYGGMRETQYF. The CDR3 nucleotides are TGTGCCAGCAGCTTCTACGGGGGCATGCGGGAGACCCAGTACTTC. V usage is TRBV9 and J usage is TRBJ2-5, with D perhaps assigned TRBD1 or TRBD2 (6 bases each). CDR3 length equals 15 residues. Trimming removed 4 bases at V and 5 bases at J, with 18 bases between. The germline V gene encodes CDR1 SGDLS and CDR2 YYNGEE.

The CDR3 DNA reads as TGTGCCAGCAGTAGGACAACAGGGATCTCTAGGGAGCAGTACGTC. Translated: CASSRTTGISREQYV. The chain has TRBV7-8 and TRBJ2-7; the D gene is possibly TRBD1 (6 bases). CDR3 size: 15 residues. The V end lost 6 bases, the J end lost 7 bases, and 22 bases lay between the germline ends. Germline assignment: CDR1 SGHVS and CDR2 FQNEAQ.

V and J are TRBV3-1 and TRBJ1-6; D gene uncertain. This CDR3 contains 14 residues. The germline gives CDR1 LGHDT, CDR2 YNNKEL (reference sequence). V lost 4 bases and J 9 bases, leaving 13 bases between the germline ends. CDR3 loop: CASSRTRTLSPLHF. The CDR3, as DNA: TGTGCCAGCAGCCGGACCCGGACCCTTTCACCCCTCCACTTT.

The rearrangement uses TRBV7-2 and TRBJ2-3; D is undetermined. With 5 bases removed from V and 0 bases from J, the gap between germline ends came to 12 bases. The germline V gene has CDR1 SGHTA and CDR2 FQGNSA. This CDR3 region has 15 residues. The chain's CDR3 is CASSVSKGSTDTQYF. The CDR3 DNA is TGTGCCAGCAGCGTGTCGAAGGGCAGCACAGATACGCAGTATTTT.

J is TRBJ1-2 and V is TRBV6-2 or TRBV6-3; no clear D gene. The V and J ends lost 6 bases and 4 bases respectively, with 12 bases between them. This CDR3 is 13 amino acids long. Per the germline V gene, CDR1 is MNHEY and CDR2 is SVGEGT. The CDR3, as DNA: TGTGCCAGCAGCCCACACCGCGTCTATGGCTACACCTTC. Translating gives CASSPHRVYGYTF.

The V gene is TRBV6-2 or TRBV6-3, the J gene TRBJ2-3; tentative D call: TRBD2 (7 bases). The CDR3 sequence is 16 residues long. The V and J ends lost 2 bases and 5 bases respectively, with 17 bases between them. Germline-derived CDR1 and CDR2 are MNHEY and SVGEGT. The CDR3 nucleotides are TGTGCCAGCAGTTACCCCCCCGGGGGGCATGGAGATACGCAGTATTTT. Its protein is CASSYPPGGHGDTQYF.